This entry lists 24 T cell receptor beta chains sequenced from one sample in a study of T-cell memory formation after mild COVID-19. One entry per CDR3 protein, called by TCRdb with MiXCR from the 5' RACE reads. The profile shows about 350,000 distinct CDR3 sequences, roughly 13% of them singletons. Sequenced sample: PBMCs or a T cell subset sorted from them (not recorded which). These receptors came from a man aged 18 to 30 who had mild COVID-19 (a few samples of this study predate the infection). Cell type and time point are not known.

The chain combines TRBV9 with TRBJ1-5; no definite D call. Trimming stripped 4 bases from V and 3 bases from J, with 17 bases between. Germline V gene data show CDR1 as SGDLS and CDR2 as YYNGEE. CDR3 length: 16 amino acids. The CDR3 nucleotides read TGTGCCAGCAGCCTAGGCGCAGAGGTTAACAATCAGCCCCAGCATTTT. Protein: CASSLGAEVNNQPQHF.

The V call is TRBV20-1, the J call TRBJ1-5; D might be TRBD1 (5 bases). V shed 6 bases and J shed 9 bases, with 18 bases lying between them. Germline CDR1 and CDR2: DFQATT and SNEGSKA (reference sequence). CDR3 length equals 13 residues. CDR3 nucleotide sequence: TGCAGTGCGACTATGGGGGTGACGGGGCCCCAGCATTTT. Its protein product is CSATMGVTGPQHF.

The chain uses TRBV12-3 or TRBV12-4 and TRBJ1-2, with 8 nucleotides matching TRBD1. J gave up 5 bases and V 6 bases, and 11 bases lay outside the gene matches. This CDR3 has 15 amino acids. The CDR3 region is CASSRQGHGRYGYTF. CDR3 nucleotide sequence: TGTGCCAGCAGCCGACAGGGGCACGGACGGTATGGCTACACCTTC.

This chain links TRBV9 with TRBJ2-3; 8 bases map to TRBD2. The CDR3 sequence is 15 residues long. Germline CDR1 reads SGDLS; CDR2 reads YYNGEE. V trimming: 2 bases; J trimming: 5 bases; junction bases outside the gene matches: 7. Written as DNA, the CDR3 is TGTGCCAGCAGCGTGGCCGGCGGGGGGCTAGATACGCAGTATTTT. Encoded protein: CASSVAGGGLDTQYF.

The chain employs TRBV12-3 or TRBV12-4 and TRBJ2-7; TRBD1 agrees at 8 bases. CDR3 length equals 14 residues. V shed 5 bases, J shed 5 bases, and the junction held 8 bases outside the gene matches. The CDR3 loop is CASSRETGVNEQYF. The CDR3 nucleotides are TGTGCCAGCAGTCGAGAGACAGGGGTCAACGAGCAGTACTTC.

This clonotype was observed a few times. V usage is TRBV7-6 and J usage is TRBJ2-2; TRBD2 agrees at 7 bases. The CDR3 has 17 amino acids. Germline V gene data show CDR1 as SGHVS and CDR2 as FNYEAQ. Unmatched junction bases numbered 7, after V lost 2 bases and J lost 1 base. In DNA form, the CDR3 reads TGTGCCAGCAGCTTAAGGGGAGGCGGGGGGAACACCGGGGAGCTGTTTTTT. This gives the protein CASSLRGGGGNTGELFF. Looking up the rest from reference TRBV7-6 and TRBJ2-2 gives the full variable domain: GAGVSQSPRYKVTKRGQDVALRCDPISGHVSLYWYRQALGQGPEFLTYFNYEAQQDKSGLPNDRFSAERPEGSISTLTIQRTEQRDSAMYRCASSLRGGGGNTGELFFGEGSRLTVL.

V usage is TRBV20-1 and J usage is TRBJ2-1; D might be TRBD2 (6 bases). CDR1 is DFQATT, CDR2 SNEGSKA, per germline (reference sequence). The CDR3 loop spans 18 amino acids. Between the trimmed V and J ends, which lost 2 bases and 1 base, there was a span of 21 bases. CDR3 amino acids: CSARSFRTTLPSYNEQFF. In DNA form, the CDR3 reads TGCAGTGCTAGATCCTTCCGGACTACTCTCCCATCCTACAATGAGCAGTTCTTC.

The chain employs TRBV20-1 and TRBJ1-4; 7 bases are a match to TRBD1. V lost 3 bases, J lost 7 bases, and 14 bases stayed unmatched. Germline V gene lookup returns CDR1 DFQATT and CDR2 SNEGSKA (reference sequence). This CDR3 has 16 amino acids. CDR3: CSARARGVMRSEKLFF. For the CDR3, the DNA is TGCAGTGCTAGGGCCAGGGGGGTTATGCGAAGTGAAAAACTGTTTTTT.

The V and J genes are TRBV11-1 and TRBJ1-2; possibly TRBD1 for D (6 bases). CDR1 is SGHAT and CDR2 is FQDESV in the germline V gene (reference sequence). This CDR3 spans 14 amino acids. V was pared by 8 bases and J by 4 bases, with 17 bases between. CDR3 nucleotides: TGTGCCAGCCGCGAGGCAGGGGCCCTCTATGGCTACACCTTC. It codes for CASREAGALYGYTF.

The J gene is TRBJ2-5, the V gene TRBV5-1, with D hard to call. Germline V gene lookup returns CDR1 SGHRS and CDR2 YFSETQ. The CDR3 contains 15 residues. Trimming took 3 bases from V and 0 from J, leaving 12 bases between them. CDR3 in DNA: TGCGCCAGCAGCTCGAAGGACGGGTACCAAGAGACCCAGTACTTC. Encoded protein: CASSSKDGYQETQYF.

The CDR3 DNA sequence: TGTGCCAGCAGCAAGCAGGTTAGGACTGAAGCTTTCTTT. Translating gives CASSKQVRTEAFF. The V gene is TRBV7-9, the J gene TRBJ1-1; D call uncertain. V shed 5 bases and J shed 5 bases, with 12 bases lying between them. The germline gives CDR1 SEHNR, CDR2 FQNEAQ (reference sequence). The length of the CDR3 is 13 residues.

Written as DNA, the CDR3 is TGTGCCAGCAGTTACTCTAGACAGGTTTCCTACGAGCAGTACGTC. As protein: CASSYSRQVSYEQYV. This sequence joins TRBV6-5 and TRBJ2-7; TRBD1 is a possible D gene (6 bases). In germline, CDR1 is MNHEY, CDR2 SVGAGI. Trimming shortened V by 0 bases and J by 1 base, and 10 bases separated the two germline ends. This CDR3 has 15 amino acids.

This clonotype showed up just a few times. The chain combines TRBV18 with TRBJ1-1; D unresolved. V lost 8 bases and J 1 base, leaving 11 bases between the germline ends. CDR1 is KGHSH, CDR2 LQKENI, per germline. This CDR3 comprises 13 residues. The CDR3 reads CASTADPNTEAFF. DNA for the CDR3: TGTGCCAGCACCGCAGACCCGAACACTGAAGCTTTCTTT.

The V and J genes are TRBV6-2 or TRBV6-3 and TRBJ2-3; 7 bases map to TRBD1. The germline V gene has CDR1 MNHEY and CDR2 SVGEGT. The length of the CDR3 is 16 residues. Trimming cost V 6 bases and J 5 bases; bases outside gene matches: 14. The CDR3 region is CASRLEGATQLDTQYF. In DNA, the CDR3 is TGTGCCAGCAGGCTCGAGGGGGCCACGCAGTTAGATACGCAGTATTTT.

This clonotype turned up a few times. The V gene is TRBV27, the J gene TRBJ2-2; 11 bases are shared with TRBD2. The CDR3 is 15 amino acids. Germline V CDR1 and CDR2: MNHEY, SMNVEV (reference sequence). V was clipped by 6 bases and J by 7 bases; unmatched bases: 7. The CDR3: CASRVAGGPVGELFF. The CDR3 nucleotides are TGTGCCAGCAGGGTAGCGGGGGGGCCGGTCGGGGAGCTGTTTTTT.

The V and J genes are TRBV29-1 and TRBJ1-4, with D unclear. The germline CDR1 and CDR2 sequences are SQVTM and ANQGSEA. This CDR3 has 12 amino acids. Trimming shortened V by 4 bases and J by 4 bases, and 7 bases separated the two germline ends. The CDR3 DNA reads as TGCAGCGTTGCGCGGCTTAATGAAAAACTGTTTTTT. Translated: CSVARLNEKLFF. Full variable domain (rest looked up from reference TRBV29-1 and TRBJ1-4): SAVISQKPSRDICQRGTSLTIQCQVDSQVTMMFWYRQQPGQSLTLIATANQGSEATYESGFVIDKFPISRPNLTFSTLTVSNMSPEDSSIYLCSVARLNEKLFFGSGTQLSVL.

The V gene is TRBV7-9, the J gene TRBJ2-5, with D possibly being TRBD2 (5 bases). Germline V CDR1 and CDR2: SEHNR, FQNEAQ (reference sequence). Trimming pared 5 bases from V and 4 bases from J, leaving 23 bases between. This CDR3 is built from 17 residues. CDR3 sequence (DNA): TGTGCCAGCAGCCTTGTGGCACGGGGAGTATCAAGAGAGACCCAGTACTTC. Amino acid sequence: CASSLVARGVSRETQYF.

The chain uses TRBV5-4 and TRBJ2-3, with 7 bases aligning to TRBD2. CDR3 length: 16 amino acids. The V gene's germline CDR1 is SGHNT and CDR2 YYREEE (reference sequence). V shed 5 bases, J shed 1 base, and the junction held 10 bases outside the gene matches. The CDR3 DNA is TGTGCCAGCAGGAATCAAGCGGGGAGGCGCACAGATACGCAGTATTTT. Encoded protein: CASRNQAGRRTDTQYF.

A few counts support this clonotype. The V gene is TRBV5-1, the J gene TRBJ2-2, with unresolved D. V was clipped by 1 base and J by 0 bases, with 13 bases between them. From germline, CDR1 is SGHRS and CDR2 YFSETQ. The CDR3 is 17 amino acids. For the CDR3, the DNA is TGCGCCAGCAGCTTGCCCCCGACAAGGTCGAACACCGGGGAGCTGTTTTTT. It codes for CASSLPPTRSNTGELFF.

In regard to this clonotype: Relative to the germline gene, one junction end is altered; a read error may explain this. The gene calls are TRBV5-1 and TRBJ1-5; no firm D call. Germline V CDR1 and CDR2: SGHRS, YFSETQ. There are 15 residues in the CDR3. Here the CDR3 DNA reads TGCGCCAGCATGACGGACTGCCTAGGGAATCTGCCCCAGCATTTT. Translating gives CASMTDCLGNLPQHF.

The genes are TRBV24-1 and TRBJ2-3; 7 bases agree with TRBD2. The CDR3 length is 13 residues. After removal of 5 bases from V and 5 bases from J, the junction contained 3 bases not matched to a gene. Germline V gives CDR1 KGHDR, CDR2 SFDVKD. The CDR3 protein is CATSVTGGDTQYF. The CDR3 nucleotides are TGTGCCACCAGTGTCACGGGGGGAGATACGCAGTATTTT.

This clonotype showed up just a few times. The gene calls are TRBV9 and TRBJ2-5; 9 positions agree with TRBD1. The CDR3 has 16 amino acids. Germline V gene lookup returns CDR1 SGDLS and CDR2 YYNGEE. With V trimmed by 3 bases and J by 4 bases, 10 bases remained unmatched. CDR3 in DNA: TGTGCCAGCAGCGCACGGGACAGGGAAATCACAGAGACCCAGTACTTC. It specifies CASSARDREITETQYF.

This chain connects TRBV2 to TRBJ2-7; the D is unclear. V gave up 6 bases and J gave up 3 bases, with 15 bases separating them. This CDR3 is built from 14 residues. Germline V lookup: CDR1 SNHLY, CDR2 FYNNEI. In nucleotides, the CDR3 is TGTGCCAGCAGGACCTATGGGCAGGACTACGAGCAGTACGTC. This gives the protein CASRTYGQDYEQYV.

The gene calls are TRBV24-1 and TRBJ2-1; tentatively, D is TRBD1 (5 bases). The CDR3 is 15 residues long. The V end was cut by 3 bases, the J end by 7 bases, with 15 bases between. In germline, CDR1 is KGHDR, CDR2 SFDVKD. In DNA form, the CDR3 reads TGTGCCACCAGTGATGGGTTAAGGGGCAAAAATGAGCAGTTCTTC. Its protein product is CATSDGLRGKNEQFF.